A single sample gave rise to the 2 T cell receptor beta chains below, sequenced in a study of blood T cell repertoires in COVID-19 (dated by TCRdb to the early 2020s). Libraries came from the immunoSEQ multiplex PCR assay. TCRdb retrieved this table from immuneACCESS and kept in-frame rearrangements only. Not all clones are present; in checked studies, unresolved V genes account for under half, and no reason is known for the remainder. Counted in this sample were about 150,000 clones; around four fifths of them appeared once. The top ten clones comprise around 40% of the sample. Input material: peripheral blood. The source of these receptors is a human donor in a cohort sampled during active COVID-19.

Here the CDR3 DNA reads TGTGCCAGCCTTGAGGGGGGGCCTTATACGCAGTATTTT. It encodes CASLEGGPYTQYF. The V gene is TRBV27, the J gene TRBJ2-3; D might be TRBD2 (7 bases). This CDR3 comprises 13 residues. The V and J ends lost 8 bases and 7 bases respectively, with 16 bases between them. CDR1 and CDR2 from the germline V gene are MNHEY and SMNVEV (reference sequence).

This clone was observed once. The rearrangement joins TRBV29-1 to TRBJ1-1, with TRBD1 as a possible D gene (5 bases). The CDR3 has 14 amino acids. Looked up from germline, CDR1 is SQVTM and CDR2 is ANQGSEA. The V end was cut by 6 bases, the J end by 0 bases, with 14 bases between. CDR3 loop: CSVDRGGMNTEAFF. The CDR3 region has the DNA TGCAGCGTCGACCGGGGGGGAATGAACACTGAAGCTTTCTTT.